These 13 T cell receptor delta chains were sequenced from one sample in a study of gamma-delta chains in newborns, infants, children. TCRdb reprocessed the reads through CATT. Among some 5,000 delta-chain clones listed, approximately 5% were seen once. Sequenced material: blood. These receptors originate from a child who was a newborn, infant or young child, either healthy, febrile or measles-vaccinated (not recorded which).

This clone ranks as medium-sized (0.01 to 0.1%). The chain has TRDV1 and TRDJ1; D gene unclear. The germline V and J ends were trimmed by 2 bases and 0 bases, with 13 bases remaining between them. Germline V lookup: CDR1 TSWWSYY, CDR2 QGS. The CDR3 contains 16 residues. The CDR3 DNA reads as TGTGCTCTTGGGGAAAGTCCACTCCCGTACACCGATAAACTCATCTTT. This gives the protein CALGESPLPYTDKLIF.

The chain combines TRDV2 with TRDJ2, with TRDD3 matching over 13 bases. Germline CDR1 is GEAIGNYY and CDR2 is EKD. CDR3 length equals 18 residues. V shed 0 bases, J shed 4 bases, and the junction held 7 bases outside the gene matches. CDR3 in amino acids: CACDTGNWGIRRTAQLFF. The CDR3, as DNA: TGTGCCTGTGACACCGGAAACTGGGGGATACGCAGGACAGCACAACTCTTCTTT.

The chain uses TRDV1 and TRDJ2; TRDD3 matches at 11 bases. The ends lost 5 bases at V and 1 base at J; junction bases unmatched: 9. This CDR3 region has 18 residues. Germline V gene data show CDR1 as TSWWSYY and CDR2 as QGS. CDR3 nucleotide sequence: TGTGCTCTTGGGTTTTCCTATACTGGGGGATATTTGACAGCACAACTCTTCTTT. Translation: CALGFSYTGGYLTAQLFF.

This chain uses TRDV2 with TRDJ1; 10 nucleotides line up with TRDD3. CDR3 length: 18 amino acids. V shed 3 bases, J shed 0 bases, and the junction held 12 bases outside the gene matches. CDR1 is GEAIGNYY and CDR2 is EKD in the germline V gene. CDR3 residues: CACDLLGDSSSYTDKLIF. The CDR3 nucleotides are TGTGCCTGTGACCTACTGGGGGATTCATCCTCGTACACCGATAAACTCATCTTT.

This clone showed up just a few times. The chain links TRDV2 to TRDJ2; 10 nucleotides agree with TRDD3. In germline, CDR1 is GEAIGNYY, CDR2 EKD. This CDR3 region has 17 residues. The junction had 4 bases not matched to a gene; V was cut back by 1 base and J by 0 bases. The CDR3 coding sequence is TGTGCCTGTGACACGGTGGGGGATACCCCTTTGACAGCACAACTCTTCTTT. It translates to CACDTVGDTPLTAQLFF.

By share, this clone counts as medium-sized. CDR3 DNA sequence: TGTGCCTGTGACACCTGGGGGATACGAGACTCCTGGGACACCCGACAGATGTTTTTC. Its protein is CACDTWGIRDSWDTRQMFF. The chain links TRDV2 to TRDJ3; the match to TRDD3 covers 11 bases. CDR1 and CDR2 from the germline V gene are GEAIGNYY and EKD. This CDR3 spans 19 amino acids. After removal of 0 bases from V and 0 bases from J, the junction contained 3 bases not matched to a gene.

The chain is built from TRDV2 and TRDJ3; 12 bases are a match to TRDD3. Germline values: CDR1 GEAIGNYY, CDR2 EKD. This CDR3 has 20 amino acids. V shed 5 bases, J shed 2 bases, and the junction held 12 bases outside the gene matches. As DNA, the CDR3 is TGTGCCTGTGGCTCCCTACTGGGGGATACCCCCACCTGGGACACCCGACAGATGTTTTTC. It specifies CACGSLLGDTPTWDTRQMFF.

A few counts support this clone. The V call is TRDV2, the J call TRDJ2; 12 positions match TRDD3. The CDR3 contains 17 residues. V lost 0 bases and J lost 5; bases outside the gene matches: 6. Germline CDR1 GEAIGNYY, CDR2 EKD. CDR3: CACDTLGDTRVTAQLFF. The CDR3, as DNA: TGTGCCTGTGACACCCTGGGGGATACGCGTGTAACAGCACAACTCTTCTTT.

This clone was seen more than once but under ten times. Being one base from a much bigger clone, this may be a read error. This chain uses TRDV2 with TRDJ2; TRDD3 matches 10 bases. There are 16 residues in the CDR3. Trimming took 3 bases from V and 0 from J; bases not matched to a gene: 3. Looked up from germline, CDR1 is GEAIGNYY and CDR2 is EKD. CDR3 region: CACDVLGDALTAQLFF. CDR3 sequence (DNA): TGTGCCTGTGACGTACTGGGGGATGCTTTGACAGCACAACTCTTCTTT.

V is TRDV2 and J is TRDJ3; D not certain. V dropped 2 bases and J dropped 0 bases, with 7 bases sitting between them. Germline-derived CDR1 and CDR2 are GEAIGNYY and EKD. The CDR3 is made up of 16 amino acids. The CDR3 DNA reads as TGTGCCTGTGACAGTCTCAGCTCCTGGGACACCCGACAGATGTTTTTC. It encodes CACDSLSSWDTRQMFF.

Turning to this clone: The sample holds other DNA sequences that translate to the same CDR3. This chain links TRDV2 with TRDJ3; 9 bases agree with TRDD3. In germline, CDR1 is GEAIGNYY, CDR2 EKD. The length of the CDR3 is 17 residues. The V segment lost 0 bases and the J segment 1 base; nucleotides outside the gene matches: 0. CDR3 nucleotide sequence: TGTGCCTGTGACACCTGGGGGATATCCTGGGACACCCGACAGATGTTTTTC. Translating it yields CACDTWGISWDTRQMFF.

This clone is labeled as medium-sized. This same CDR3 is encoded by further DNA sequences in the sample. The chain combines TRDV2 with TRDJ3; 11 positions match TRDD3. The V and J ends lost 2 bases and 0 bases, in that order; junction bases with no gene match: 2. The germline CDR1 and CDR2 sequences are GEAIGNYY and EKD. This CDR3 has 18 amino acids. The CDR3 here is CACDILGDSSWDTRQMFF. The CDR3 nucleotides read TGTGCCTGTGACATACTGGGGGATAGCTCCTGGGACACCCGACAGATGTTTTTC.

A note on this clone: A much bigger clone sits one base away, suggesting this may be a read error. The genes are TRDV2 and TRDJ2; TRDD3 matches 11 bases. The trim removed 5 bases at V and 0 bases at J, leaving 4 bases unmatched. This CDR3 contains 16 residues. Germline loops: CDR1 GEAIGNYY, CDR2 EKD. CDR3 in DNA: TGTGCCTGTGGCGTACTGGGGGATACTTTGACAGCACAACTCTTCTTT. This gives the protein CACGVLGDTLTAQLFF.